This TCR beta chain was observed in a study of blood T cell repertoires in COVID-19. Study in general: Specimens from acute and convalescent COVID-19 originated in the United States, Italy and Spain. The cDNA or gDNA used as material had been derived from T cells, B-cell-depleted T cells, or PBMCs.

Trimming left V 4 bases short and J 1 base short, with 16 bases between. From germline, CDR1 is SGHAT and CDR2 FQNNGV. The CDR3 covers 16 residues. Sequenced by immunoSEQ multiplex PCR; TCRdb stores in-frame clones only, minus some. The sample shows roughly 480,000 clones, 75% to 90% of them seen only once. Seattle patients were enrolled during active infection and followed longitudinally. The sequence derives from a man between 18 and 29 years old with COVID-19, enrolled during active disease. The sample was peripheral blood. V gene TRBV11-2 combines with J gene TRBJ1-1, with D possibly being TRBD1 (5 bases). CDR3: CASSSPTGAPNTEAFF. CDR3 sequence (DNA): TGTGCCAGCAGCTCCCCCACAGGAGCCCCGAACACTGAAGCTTTCTTT. Full variable domain (outside the CDR3, taken from reference TRBV11-2 and TRBJ1-1): EAGVAQSPRYKIIEKRQSVAFWCNPISGHATLYWYQQILGQGPKLLIQFQNNGVVDDSQLPKDRFSAERLKGVDSTLKIQPAKLEDSAVYLCASSSPTGAPNTEAFFGQGTRLTVV.